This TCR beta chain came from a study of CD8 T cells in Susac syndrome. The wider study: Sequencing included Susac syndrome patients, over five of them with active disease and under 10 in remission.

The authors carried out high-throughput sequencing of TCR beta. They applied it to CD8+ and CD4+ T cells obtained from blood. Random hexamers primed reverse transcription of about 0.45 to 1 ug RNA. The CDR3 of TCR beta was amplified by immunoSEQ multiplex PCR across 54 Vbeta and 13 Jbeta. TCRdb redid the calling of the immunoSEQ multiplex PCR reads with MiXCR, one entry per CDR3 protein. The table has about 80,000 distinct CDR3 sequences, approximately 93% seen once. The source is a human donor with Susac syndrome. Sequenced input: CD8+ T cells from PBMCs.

CDR3 in DNA: TGCAGTGCTAGAAATAGCGGGACAAGGGAGCAGTTCTTC. This codes for CSARNSGTREQFF. The chain uses TRBV20-1 and TRBJ2-1, with TRBD2 identical over 8 bases. With V trimmed by 2 bases and J by 10 bases, 7 bases remained unmatched. Germline values: CDR1 DFQATT, CDR2 SNEGSKA (reference sequence). The CDR3 is made up of 13 amino acids.